Presented here are 17 T cell receptor beta chains from one specimen sequenced in a study of T-cell memory formation after mild COVID-19. TCRdb passed the 5' RACE reads through MiXCR, listing each CDR3 protein once. The repertoire holds 84,000 or so distinct CDR3 sequences, with 14% as singletons. Specimen: PBMCs or a T cell subset sorted from them (not recorded which). These TCRs come from an adult woman who had mild COVID-19 (a few samples of this study predate the infection). Cell type and time point are not known.

In this sample, this clonotype turned up a few times. This rearrangement joins TRBV7-8 to TRBJ2-7, with D possibly TRBD2 on 5 matching bases. Trimming left V 0 bases short and J 0 bases short, with 12 bases between. This CDR3 has 16 amino acids. CDR1 is SGHVS, CDR2 FQNEAQ, per germline. CDR3 coding DNA: TGTGCCAGCAGCTTAGCAGCGGAGGAAACCTCCTACGAGCAGTACTTC. This translates into CASSLAAEETSYEQYF. The variable domain in full, completed from reference TRBV7-8 and TRBJ2-7, reads GAGVSQSPRYKVAKRGQDVALRCDPISGHVSLFWYQQALGQGPEFLTYFQNEAQLDKSGLPSDRFFAERPEGSVSTLKIQRTQQEDSAVYLCASSLAAEETSYEQYFGPGTRLTVT.

There are a few counts of this clonotype. The rearrangement uses TRBV21-1 and TRBJ2-3; TRBD2 is the table's D call, not checked against the DNA. TRBV21-1 is flagged as a pseudogene. This CDR3 comprises 15 residues. CDR3 sequence reads: CASSVLKGHPDTQYF. CDR3 DNA: TGTGCCAGCAGCGTTCTTAAGGGCCACCCAGATACGCAGTATTTT.

The V and J genes are TRBV29-1 and TRBJ1-2; D remains ambiguous. V shed 7 bases and J shed 0 bases, with 12 bases lying between them. Germline CDR1 SQVTM, CDR2 ANQGSEA. The CDR3 spans 13 residues. The CDR3 sequence: CSARDPTNYGYTF. The CDR3 nucleotides are TGCAGCGCCCGAGACCCTACTAACTATGGCTACACCTTC.

This clonotype was detected only a few times. This sequence joins TRBV7-9 and TRBJ2-2, with TRBD2 matching over 11 bases. The CDR3 extends over 15 amino acids. V lost 6 bases to trimming and J lost 6 bases; unmatched junction nucleotides: 6. Germline values: CDR1 SEHNR, CDR2 FQNEAQ (reference sequence). Here the CDR3 reads CASRTSGTFPGELFF. The CDR3 DNA reads as TGTGCCAGCAGGACTAGCGGGACTTTCCCCGGGGAGCTGTTTTTT.

The chain combines TRBV11-2 with TRBJ1-2; D gene unclear. The CDR3 runs to 14 residues. Germline loops: CDR1 SGHAT, CDR2 FQNNGV. V was trimmed by 5 bases and J by 0 bases, leaving 10 bases between them. DNA for the CDR3: TGTGCCAGCAGCCAGCAAGCGGCTAACTATGGCTACACCTTC. This translates into CASSQQAANYGYTF.

The chain combines TRBV20-1 with TRBJ1-5; D unclear. Germline loops: CDR1 DFQATT, CDR2 SNEGSKA (reference sequence). The germline V and J ends were trimmed by 5 bases and 0 bases, with 14 bases remaining between them. This CDR3 comprises 15 residues. CDR3 in amino acids: CSALAPVHSNQPQHF. For the CDR3, the DNA is TGCAGTGCTTTAGCCCCCGTCCATAGCAATCAGCCCCAGCATTTT.

This clonotype was seen at least ten times. The rearrangement uses TRBV7-3 and TRBJ2-3; TRBD2 agrees at 12 bases. The CDR3 covers 15 residues. From germline, CDR1 is SGHTA and CDR2 FQGTGA. Germline trimming cut 2 bases from V and 6 bases from J; bases unmatched to any gene: 3. The CDR3 coding sequence is TGTGCCAGCAGCTTACTAGCGGGGGGGTTGGATACGCAGTATTTT. Protein sequence: CASSLLAGGLDTQYF.

This clonotype has at least ten counts. The chain couples TRBV7-9 to TRBJ2-7; weak D call: TRBD2 (6 bases). Trimming left V 1 base short and J 4 bases short, with 17 bases between. This CDR3 has 16 residues. The germline V gene has CDR1 SEHNR and CDR2 FQNEAQ (reference sequence). This chain's CDR3 is CASSLGDAGSRYEQYF. The CDR3 DNA sequence: TGTGCCAGCAGCTTAGGGGATGCGGGGAGTAGGTACGAGCAGTACTTC.

The chain uses TRBV7-9 and TRBJ2-7, with 10 bases aligning to TRBD2. CDR1 is SEHNR, CDR2 FQNEAQ, per germline (reference sequence). The CDR3 loop spans 16 amino acids. The V and J ends lost 3 bases and 4 bases, in that order; junction bases with no gene match: 9. CDR3 residues: CASSLLAGGQGYEQYF. For the CDR3, the DNA is TGTGCCAGCAGCTTGTTAGCGGGAGGCCAGGGGTACGAGCAGTACTTC.

This clonotype was found a few times. The chain joins TRBV6-5 to TRBJ2-3, with 10 bases fitting TRBD2. The CDR3 consists of 16 residues. Germline-derived CDR1 and CDR2 are MNHEY and SVGAGI. The V and J ends lost 2 bases and 3 bases, in that order; junction bases with no gene match: 5. The DNA for the CDR3 is TGTGCCAGCAGTTACAAGCGGGAGGGCCTGACAGATACGCAGTATTTT. It specifies CASSYKREGLTDTQYF.

CDR3 residues: CATSRDGNEQFF. CDR3 nucleotides: TGTGCCACCAGCAGGGATGGAAATGAGCAGTTCTTC. The chain couples TRBV15 to TRBJ2-1; the D is unclear. Germline-derived CDR1 and CDR2 are LNHNV and YYDKDF (reference sequence). Trimming shortened V by 3 bases and J by 7 bases, and 7 bases separated the two germline ends. The CDR3 sequence is 12 residues long. Variable domain in full (rest from reference TRBV15 and TRBJ2-1): DAMVIQNPRYQVTQFGKPVTLSCSQTLNHNVMYWYQQKSSQAPKLLFHYYDKDFNNEADTPDNFQSRRPNTSFCFLDIRSPGLGDTAMYLCATSRDGNEQFFGPGTRLTVL.

The V and J genes are TRBV12-3 or TRBV12-4 and TRBJ2-5; D call uncertain. V gave up 9 bases and J gave up 2 bases, with 10 bases separating them. The CDR3 consists of 12 residues. In nucleotides, the CDR3 is TGTGCCAGTAGACCTCCGCAAGAGACCCAGTACTTC. This translates into CASRPPQETQYF.

This clonotype was observed a handful of times. V and J are TRBV19 and TRBJ1-2, with 10 nucleotides matching TRBD1. This CDR3 region has 14 residues. Looked up from germline, CDR1 is LNHDA and CDR2 is SQIVND (reference sequence). V dropped 5 bases and J dropped 3; count of bases not matched to a gene: 3. CDR3 DNA: TGTGCCAGTAGTTTCGGGACAGGGGACTATGGCTACACCTTC. Translating it yields CASSFGTGDYGYTF.

This clonotype was found a few times. The CDR3 DNA is TGCAGTGCTAGAGATTCGGAGAGAGCGCGCCGAACCGATACGCAGTATTTT. Encoded protein: CSARDSERARRTDTQYF. The chain employs TRBV20-1 and TRBJ2-3; D not resolved. CDR1 DFQATT and CDR2 SNEGSKA come from the germline V gene (reference sequence). This CDR3 region has 17 residues. V lost 0 bases and J 6 bases, leaving 22 bases between the germline ends.

This chain joins TRBV9 and TRBJ2-7; D call uncertain. Germline V lookup: CDR1 SGDLS, CDR2 YYNGEE. Trimming left V 0 bases short and J 4 bases short, with 11 bases between. The CDR3 is made up of 14 amino acids. Written as DNA, the CDR3 is TGTGCCAGCAGCGTAGCCGACACGATTTACGAGCAGTACTTC. Its translation is CASSVADTIYEQYF.

The chain carries TRBV4-1 and TRBJ1-1, with TRBD1 matching over 7 bases. The V gene's germline CDR1 is MGHRA and CDR2 YSYEKL. The CDR3 has 13 residues. Trimming at V came to 6 bases and at J to 4 bases, leaving 5 bases not matched to a gene. The CDR3 bases are TGCGCCAGCAGGTTACCAGGGGGCACTGAAGCTTTCTTT. It yields the protein CASRLPGGTEAFF.

This clonotype was counted a few times. CDR3 amino acids: CASSLVERGNFEQYF. CDR3 nucleotides: TGCGCCAGCAGCTTGGTAGAGCGGGGGAATTTCGAGCAGTACTTC. The V call is TRBV5-1, the J call TRBJ2-7, with TRBD2 matching 8 bases. Trimming took 0 bases from V and 6 from J; bases not matched to a gene: 8. Germline loops: CDR1 SGHRS, CDR2 YFSETQ. The CDR3 spans 15 residues.